The TCR beta chain described here comes from a study of human T cells and chemical hapten exposure. Study summary: Sensitization applied 2% DPC to about 2 cm by about 2 cm of upper inner arm skin. Patches that contained 0.01% DPC were applied to the upper back and read at 6 days.

This clonotype was detected many times. Its specificity is not known. The study's library attached unique molecular identifiers to single cDNA molecules. TCRdb used MiXCR to reprocess the RACE reads, holding one entry per CDR3 protein. The sample lists 79,000 or so distinct CDR3 sequences; approximately 10% were seen once. Time point of the sample: patch test 1, 2 weeks after DPC sensitization. As for treatment: therapeutic diphenylcyclopropenone sensitization with weekly scalp DPC. Looked up from germline, CDR1 is KGHDR and CDR2 is SFDVKD. The CDR3 consists of 18 residues. The J segment lost 4 bases and the V segment lost 1 base, leaving 13 bases of the junction unmatched. Whole-study findings and limits: Sensitizing to DPC left TCRs with a frequency above 1 in 1000 unaltered.

Material: whole blood, obtained in connection with sensitization to the hapten diphenylcyclopropenone (DPC). V usage is TRBV24-1 and J usage is TRBJ2-3; 7 nucleotides line up with TRBD2. The receptor was isolated from a woman aged 50 to 60 with alopecia areata. Some clones in this sample may be carry-over from other donors' samples. CDR3 sequence reads: CATSDFEGLKEGADTQYF. The DNA for the CDR3 is TGTGCCACCAGTGATTTCGAGGGACTAAAAGAAGGGGCAGATACGCAGTATTTT.